This T cell receptor beta chain comes out of a study of shared clonotypes between healthy human individuals. Study results and limitations: The study found lower generation probabilities in non-shared clonotypes than in those shared by all four donors.

As concerns this clone: Its matching antigen is unknown.

Germline lookup yields CDR1 MNHNS and CDR2 SASEGT. Germline trimming cut 9 bases from V and 2 bases from J; bases unmatched to any gene: 3. CDR3 length equals 12 residues. Several immunoSEQ plates received, in even portions, the genomic DNA of each subset. Sequenced by immunoSEQ multiplex PCR; TCRdb stores in-frame clones only, minus some. In the table there are around 2.5 million clones, under 95% of which are singletons. All donors were healthy HIV-negative adults lacking recent acute infections or vaccinations. V is TRBV6-1 and J is TRBJ1-2; 7 positions agree with TRBD1. Sequencing was performed on naive CD4+ T cells from PBMCs. Subset indicated: CD45RA+ positively selected. The clonotype was recovered from a man aged 18 to 29 in good health. Some clones in this sample may be carry-over from other donors' samples. Here the CDR3 reads CASAQGNYGYTF. The DNA for the CDR3 is TGTGCCAGTGCACAGGGGAACTATGGCTACACCTTC.